The 21 T cell receptor beta chains presented below share a single source sample, sequenced in a study of T-cell memory formation after mild COVID-19. Each CDR3 protein gets one entry after TCRdb re-called the 5' RACE reads with MiXCR. The sample includes some 350,000 distinct CDR3 sequences, approximately 15% of them seen just once. Sequencing was done on a sample of PBMCs or a T cell subset sorted from them (not recorded which). These receptors were collected from a man between 18 and 29 years old who had mild COVID-19 (a few samples of this study predate the infection). Cell type and time point are not known.

The chain recombines TRBV20-1 with TRBJ2-4; D unclear. The CDR3 runs 14 residues. Germline V gene lookup returns CDR1 DFQATT and CDR2 SNEGSKA (reference sequence). Trimming removed 4 bases from V and 3 bases from J, with 13 bases in between. CDR3 in DNA: TGCAGTGCTATTCAGTTAAAGTTCAAAAACATTCAGTACTTC. Translation gives CSAIQLKFKNIQYF.

The rearrangement joins TRBV9 to TRBJ1-1; 9 bases align to TRBD1. The V gene end was trimmed by 3 bases and the J gene end by 1 base; junction bases not matched to a gene: 4. Looked up from germline, CDR1 is SGDLS and CDR2 is YYNGEE. CDR3 length: 15 amino acids. The CDR3 nucleotides are TGTGCCAGCAGCGCGTTACAGGGGGCGAACACTGAAGCTTTCTTT. It yields the protein CASSALQGANTEAFF. The variable domain in full, with the rest retrieved from reference TRBV9 and TRBJ1-1, is DSGVTQTPKHLITATGQRVTLRCSPRSGDLSVYWYQQSLDQGLQFLIQYYNGEERAKGNILERFSAQQFPDLHSELNLSSLELGDSALYFCASSALQGANTEAFFGQGTRLTVV.

This clonotype was seen only once. This chain joins TRBV27 and TRBJ1-6; 7 bases map to TRBD1. V lost 5 bases to trimming and J lost 8 bases; unmatched junction nucleotides: 6. The CDR3 extends over 14 amino acids. Germline CDR1 reads MNHEY; CDR2 reads SMNVEV (reference sequence). This chain's CDR3 is CASSPGQQYSPLHF. The CDR3 coding sequence is TGTGCCAGCAGTCCGGGACAGCAGTATTCACCCCTCCACTTT.

This clonotype appeared many times. V and J are TRBV20-1 and TRBJ2-5, with a possible D match to TRBD1 (6 bases). Per germline, CDR1 DFQATT and CDR2 SNEGSKA (reference sequence). CDR3 length: 15 amino acids. V was trimmed by 5 bases and J by 5 bases, leaving 21 bases between them. The CDR3 is CSAGKTTGLGETQYF. CDR3 in DNA: TGCAGTGCTGGAAAAACCACAGGGTTGGGGGAGACCCAGTACTTC.

For this clonotype: Germline and junction disagree at one end, which may indicate a read error. The chain uses TRBV7-8 and TRBJ2-1; D gene unclear. CDR3 length: 11 amino acids. The germline V gene has CDR1 SGHVS and CDR2 FQNEAQ. For the CDR3, the DNA is TGTGCCAGCAGCTTAGACGTGTGGATAGTCTTC. Amino acid sequence: CASSLDVWIVF.

This clonotype occurred many times. The V and J genes are TRBV20-1 and TRBJ2-7; 7 nucleotides match TRBD2. This CDR3 region has 15 residues. Germline V gene lookup returns CDR1 DFQATT and CDR2 SNEGSKA (reference sequence). Trimming cost V 0 bases and J 7 bases; bases outside gene matches: 12. The CDR3 is CSARELAGVLWEQYV. For the CDR3, the DNA is TGCAGTGCTAGAGAATTGGCGGGAGTCTTGTGGGAGCAGTACGTC.

The genes are TRBV6-2 or TRBV6-3 and TRBJ2-3, with 8 bases lining up with TRBD2. J lost 8 bases, V lost 8 bases, and 6 bases had no gene match. The CDR3 consists of 12 residues. The germline V gene encodes CDR1 MNHEY and CDR2 SVGEGT. The CDR3 region is CASGGLDGTQYF. CDR3 nucleotide sequence: TGTGCCAGCGGGGGACTAGACGGTACGCAGTATTTT.

V gene TRBV27 combines with J gene TRBJ1-5, with D uncertain. Trimming removed 2 bases from V and 7 bases from J, with 12 bases in between. Germline CDR1 and CDR2: MNHEY and SMNVEV (reference sequence). CDR3 size: 14 residues. Here the CDR3 DNA reads TGTGCCAGCAGTTTACGGGGATTGGAGCAGCCCCAGCATTTT. Amino acid sequence: CASSLRGLEQPQHF.

This clonotype was recorded many times. Compared with germline, one end of the junction differs, possibly owing to a read error. The J gene is TRBJ2-2, the V gene TRBV11-1; TRBD1 is a possible D gene (5 bases). This CDR3 spans 14 amino acids. Germline lookup yields CDR1 SGHAT and CDR2 FQDESV (reference sequence). The CDR3 bases are TGCGCCAGCAGCTTGACAGCGAACACCGGGGAGCTGTTTTTT. This encodes CASSLTANTGELFF.

This sequence joins TRBV7-9 and TRBJ1-2; a weak D match, TRBD1 (5 bases). V was shortened by 5 bases and J by 1 base, with 8 bases between the two germline ends. This CDR3 spans 13 amino acids. From germline, CDR1 is SEHNR and CDR2 FQNEAQ (reference sequence). This CDR3 is CASSHRSNYGYTF. The CDR3 region has the DNA TGTGCCAGCAGCCACAGGAGTAACTATGGCTACACCTTC.

The V call is TRBV5-4, the J call TRBJ2-4, with 8 bases fitting TRBD2. The V and J ends lost 2 bases and 6 bases, in that order; junction bases with no gene match: 4. In germline, CDR1 is SGHNT, CDR2 YYREEE (reference sequence). The CDR3 is 14 residues long. CDR3 amino acids: CASSFAGGANIQYF. CDR3 bases: TGTGCCAGCAGCTTCGCGGGGGGCGCAAACATTCAGTACTTC.

This clonotype was detected once. This sequence joins TRBV28 and TRBJ1-2; the match to TRBD1 covers 7 bases. The CDR3 runs to 17 residues. Trimming cost V 3 bases and J 5 bases; bases outside gene matches: 15. Germline lookup yields CDR1 MDHEN and CDR2 SYDVKM. This chain's CDR3 is CASSFLFSTGITYGYTF. The DNA for the CDR3 is TGTGCCAGCAGTTTCTTATTCTCGACAGGGATTACTTATGGCTACACCTTC.

The table lists this clonotype with a few counts. Here the CDR3 DNA reads TGTGCCAGCAGTTACTCGATCCCCCTTGACCGCTTTGGCGGCTACACCTTC. Encoded protein: CASSYSIPLDRFGGYTF. This chain links TRBV6-5 with TRBJ1-2; D is unresolved. Per germline, CDR1 MNHEY and CDR2 SVGAGI. V shed 0 bases and J shed 8 bases, with 22 bases lying between them. The CDR3 length is 17 residues.

The chain links TRBV20-1 to TRBJ2-7, with D perhaps TRBD1 (6 bases). Trimming removed 6 bases at V and 5 bases at J, with 11 bases between. CDR3 length: 11 amino acids. In germline, CDR1 is DFQATT, CDR2 SNEGSKA (reference sequence). CDR3 coding DNA: TGCAGTGCGGGGGCAGGGGACGAGCAGTACTTC. Protein sequence: CSAGAGDEQYF.

This clonotype was detected only a few times. The rearrangement links TRBV6-6 to TRBJ2-2, with a weak D call TRBD2 (6 bases). Trimming left V 8 bases short and J 0 bases short, with 19 bases between. The CDR3 loop spans 17 amino acids. Germline loops: CDR1 MNHNY, CDR2 SVGAGI (reference sequence). CDR3 residues: CASGLAKAYANTGELFF. CDR3 nucleotides: TGTGCCAGCGGCCTAGCGAAGGCCTACGCGAACACCGGGGAGCTGTTTTTT.

This rearrangement joins TRBV6-6 to TRBJ2-7; possible D gene TRBD1, 5 bases. Germline V gene sequence: CDR1 MNHNY, CDR2 SVGAGI (reference sequence). The germline V and J ends were trimmed by 2 bases and 2 bases, with 13 bases remaining between them. This CDR3 has 15 residues. The CDR3 DNA reads as TGTGCCAGCAGTTACCTGGGGCGAGGACCCTACGAGCAGTACTTC. As protein: CASSYLGRGPYEQYF.

The chain links TRBV6-6 to TRBJ1-2, with D possibly being TRBD1 (5 bases). The length of the CDR3 is 13 residues. The V end lost 7 bases, the J end lost 4 bases, and 13 bases lay between the germline ends. Germline V gives CDR1 MNHNY, CDR2 SVGAGI (reference sequence). CDR3 loop: CASTYGQGYGYTF. The CDR3 nucleotides read TGTGCCAGCACCTACGGGCAGGGCTATGGCTACACCTTC.

This clonotype was recorded a few times. The rearrangement links TRBV4-3 to TRBJ1-2; no clear D. The CDR3 extends over 15 amino acids. CDR1 LGHNA and CDR2 YSLEER come from the germline V gene. Trimming took 4 bases from V and 6 from J, leaving 18 bases between them. For the CDR3, the DNA is TGCGCCAGCAGCCCGGTCGGAACCCCAAGCCATGGCTACACCTTC. It encodes CASSPVGTPSHGYTF.

The sample holds many counts of this clonotype. The V and J genes are TRBV5-1 and TRBJ2-3; 11 nucleotides agree with TRBD1. CDR1 SGHRS and CDR2 YFSETQ come from the germline V gene. V shed 0 bases, J shed 4 bases, and the junction held 7 bases outside the gene matches. The CDR3 is 17 amino acids. CDR3 region: CASSLAGGQGAPDTQYF. Written as DNA, the CDR3 is TGCGCCAGCAGCTTGGCCGGTGGACAGGGGGCTCCAGATACGCAGTATTTT. Full variable domain (rest looked up from reference TRBV5-1 and TRBJ2-3): KAGVTQTPRYLIKTRGQQVTLSCSPISGHRSVSWYQQTPGQGLQFLFEYFSETQRNKGNFPGRFSGRQFSNSRSEMNVSTLELGDSALYLCASSLAGGQGAPDTQYFGPGTRLTVL.

This clonotype was seen more than once but under ten times. This chain joins TRBV5-1 and TRBJ1-6, with a tentative D call TRBD1 (5 bases). The CDR3 loop spans 17 amino acids. The V gene's germline CDR1 is SGHRS and CDR2 YFSETQ. Trimming shortened V by 0 bases and J by 9 bases, and 19 bases separated the two germline ends. The CDR3: CASSLAKRGSPSSPLHF. The CDR3, as DNA: TGCGCCAGCAGCTTGGCGAAGCGGGGCTCCCCATCTTCACCCCTCCACTTT. Based on the CDR3 plus reference TRBV5-1 and TRBJ1-6, the full variable domain is KAGVTQTPRYLIKTRGQQVTLSCSPISGHRSVSWYQQTPGQGLQFLFEYFSETQRNKGNFPGRFSGRQFSNSRSEMNVSTLELGDSALYLCASSLAKRGSPSSPLHFGNGTRLTVT.

The table lists this clonotype with a few counts. The chain combines TRBV4-1 with TRBJ1-2, with D maybe TRBD1 (6 bases). Germline V gene sequence: CDR1 MGHRA, CDR2 YSYEKL. The germline V and J ends were trimmed by 3 bases and 5 bases, with 16 bases remaining between them. CDR3 length: 15 residues. The CDR3 DNA follows: TGCGCCAGCAGCCAGGGAAGATGGGGGACATATGGCTACACCTTC. It is translated as CASSQGRWGTYGYTF.